These T cell receptor beta chains were read from a single sample in a study of Graves' ophthalmopathy and Graves' hyperthyroidism. TCRdb independently ran MiXCR on the multiplex PCR reads; one entry per CDR3 protein. The table lists 45,000 to 60,000 distinct CDR3 sequences, less than 65% of them singletons. The material sequenced was peripheral blood. The receptors derive from an adult woman with Graves' ophthalmopathy. Both conserved end residues are part of each CDR3. A D gene is named only where the DNA matches it firmly. Some rows have no size entry. The others give once, few or many, or a class for an expanded clone.

j_gene: TRBJ2-3; abundance: many; d_gene: NA; v_gene: TRBV10-3; CDR3aa: CAISERGQSTDTQYF; CDR3nt: TGTGCCATCAGTGAGAGAGGGCAGAGCACAGATACGCAGTATTTT
j_gene: TRBJ2-3; abundance: many; d_gene: NA; v_gene: TRBV6-5; CDR3aa: CASSSRSQGSDTQYF; CDR3nt: TGTGCCAGCAGTTCCAGGTCCCAGGGGTCAGATACGCAGTATTTT
j_gene: TRBJ1-5; abundance: NA; d_gene: TRBD1; v_gene: TRBV6-5; CDR3aa: CASSRQGDQPQHF; CDR3nt: TGTGCCAGCAGTCGTCAGGGGGATCAGCCCCAGCATTTT
j_gene: TRBJ1-2; abundance: NA; d_gene: NA; v_gene: TRBV4-3; CDR3aa: CASSQGAGSRRDYGYTF; CDR3nt: TGCGCCAGCAGCCAAGGGGCAGGGTCGAGACGCGACTATGGATACACCTTC
j_gene: TRBJ2-4; abundance: many; d_gene: NA; v_gene: TRBV3-1; CDR3aa: CASSQAGVNIQYF; CDR3nt: TGTGCCAGCAGCCAAGCAGGGGTAAACATTCAGTACTTC
j_gene: TRBJ2-1; abundance: NA; d_gene: NA; v_gene: TRBV4-3; CDR3aa: CASSPAVYNGQFF; CDR3nt: TGCGCCAGCAGCCCAGCGGTGTACAATGGGCAGTTCTTC
j_gene: TRBJ2-2; abundance: NA; d_gene: NA; v_gene: TRBV20-1; CDR3aa: CSAITSGTGELFF; CDR3nt: TGCAGTGCTATCACCTCTGGGACAGGGGAGCTGTTTTTT
j_gene: TRBJ2-2; abundance: NA; d_gene: TRBD1; v_gene: TRBV7-3; CDR3aa: CASSTDRDHNELFF; CDR3nt: TGTGCCAGCAGCACCGACAGGGACCACAATGAGCTGTTTTTT
j_gene: TRBJ2-7; abundance: NA; d_gene: TRBD2; v_gene: TRBV9; CDR3aa: CASSVGGLAGGLEQYF; CDR3nt: TGTGCCAGCAGCGTAGGGGGACTAGCGGGAGGACTGGAGCAGTACTTC
j_gene: TRBJ1-4; abundance: few; d_gene: NA; v_gene: TRBV29-1; CDR3aa: CSGLQGDNEKLFF; CDR3nt: TGCAGCGGACTACAGGGTGATAATGAAAAACTGTTTTTT
j_gene: TRBJ1-4; abundance: few; d_gene: NA; v_gene: TRBV2; CDR3aa: CASSEGAANEKLFF; CDR3nt: TGTGCCAGCAGTGAGGGGGCGGCTAATGAAAAACTGTTTTTT
j_gene: TRBJ2-7; abundance: many; d_gene: NA; v_gene: TRBV11-3; CDR3aa: CASSPGTGGGEQYF; CDR3nt: TGTGCCAGCAGCCCTGGGACAGGCGGGGGCGAGCAGTACTTC
j_gene: TRBJ1-6; abundance: many; d_gene: NA; v_gene: TRBV20-1; CDR3aa: CSARPNQSSYNSPLHF; CDR3nt: TGCAGTGCTCGCCCGAATCAGAGCTCCTATAATTCACCCCTCCACTTT
j_gene: TRBJ2-7; abundance: medium-sized; d_gene: NA; v_gene: TRBV15; CDR3aa: CATSRGIYEQYF; CDR3nt: TGTGCCACCAGCAGGGGGATCTACGAGCAGTACTTC
j_gene: TRBJ1-4; abundance: NA; d_gene: NA; v_gene: TRBV20-1; CDR3aa: CSARFTQNNEKLFF; CDR3nt: TGCAGTGCTAGGTTTACGCAGAATAATGAAAAACTGTTTTTT
j_gene: TRBJ2-3; abundance: many; d_gene: NA; v_gene: TRBV6-2/TRBV6-3; CDR3aa: CASSEGESTDTQYF; CDR3nt: TGTGCCAGCAGTGAGGGAGAGAGCACAGATACGCAGTATTTT
j_gene: TRBJ2-2; abundance: many; d_gene: TRBD2; v_gene: TRBV7-6; CDR3aa: CASSSRLAGATGELFF; CDR3nt: TGTGCCAGCAGCTCCCGACTAGCGGGAGCCACCGGGGAGCTGTTTTTT
j_gene: TRBJ1-1; abundance: many; d_gene: NA; v_gene: TRBV28; CDR3aa: CASSLLGGDTEAFF; CDR3nt: TGTGCCAGCAGTTTACTAGGAGGCGACACTGAAGCTTTCTTT
j_gene: TRBJ2-7; abundance: few; d_gene: TRBD1; v_gene: TRBV27; CDR3aa: CASSPRTGASYEQYF; CDR3nt: TGTGCCAGCAGTCCCAGGACAGGGGCCTCCTACGAGCAGTACTTC
j_gene: TRBJ1-5; abundance: NA; d_gene: NA; v_gene: TRBV2; CDR3aa: CASSEPGPGQPQHF; CDR3nt: TGTGCCAGCAGTGAGCCAGGGCCGGGCCAGCCCCAGCATTTT
j_gene: TRBJ1-5; abundance: few; d_gene: NA; v_gene: TRBV19; CDR3aa: CASSIEDGYSNQPQHF; CDR3nt: TGTGCCAGTAGTATAGAAGACGGATATAGCAATCAGCCCCAGCATTTT
j_gene: TRBJ2-5; abundance: NA; d_gene: NA; v_gene: TRBV6-5; CDR3aa: CASSARQAVETQYF; CDR3nt: TGTGCCAGCAGTGCCAGACAGGCCGTGGAGACCCAGTACTTC
j_gene: TRBJ2-1; abundance: NA; d_gene: NA; v_gene: TRBV29-1; CDR3aa: CSLVAVGSYNEQFF; CDR3nt: TGCAGCTTGGTAGCTGTCGGCAGCTACAATGAGCAGTTCTTC
j_gene: TRBJ2-5; abundance: NA; d_gene: TRBD2; v_gene: TRBV7-9; CDR3aa: CASSWQRGGETQYF; CDR3nt: TGTGCCAGCAGCTGGCAGCGGGGCGGAGAGACCCAGTACTTC
j_gene: TRBJ2-7; abundance: many; d_gene: TRBD2; v_gene: TRBV4-3; CDR3aa: CASSLALGRGEQHF; CDR3nt: TGCGCCAGCAGCCTAGCATTGGGGAGGGGAGAGCAGCACTTC
j_gene: TRBJ2-7; abundance: NA; d_gene: NA; v_gene: TRBV7-8; CDR3aa: CASSLAGGAPPCSYEQYF; CDR3nt: TGTGCCAGCAGCTTAGCAGGGGGTGCACCTCCGTGCTCCTACGAGCAGTACTTC
j_gene: TRBJ2-5; abundance: many; d_gene: TRBD2; v_gene: TRBV6-6; CDR3aa: CASSYGQGRGEQETQYF; CDR3nt: TGTGCCAGCAGTTACGGTCAGGGACGGGGGGAACAAGAGACCCAGTACTTC
j_gene: TRBJ2-7; abundance: many; d_gene: TRBD1; v_gene: TRBV4-1; CDR3aa: CASSPGGTGDYEQYF; CDR3nt: TGCGCCAGCAGCCCCGGTGGGACAGGGGACTACGAGCAGTACTTC
j_gene: TRBJ2-5; abundance: many; d_gene: TRBD2; v_gene: TRBV9; CDR3aa: CASSPIPGLAGGTQYF; CDR3nt: TGTGCCAGCAGTCCGATTCCGGGACTAGCGGGAGGGACCCAGTACTTC
j_gene: TRBJ1-2; abundance: many; d_gene: NA; v_gene: TRBV6-2/TRBV6-3; CDR3aa: CASSNRGYGYTF; CDR3nt: TGTGCCAGCAGCAACCGGGGCTATGGCTACACCTTC
j_gene: TRBJ2-3; abundance: NA; d_gene: TRBD1; v_gene: TRBV20-1; CDR3aa: CSARPSDRGGLTDTQYF; CDR3nt: TGCAGTGCTAGGCCCTCCGACAGGGGGGGTCTGACAGATACGCAGTATTTT
j_gene: TRBJ2-3; abundance: NA; d_gene: NA; v_gene: TRBV5-1; CDR3aa: CASSSGGGPGTDTQYF; CDR3nt: TGCGCCAGCAGCTCCGGAGGGGGGCCGGGCACAGATACGCAGTATTTT
j_gene: TRBJ2-2; abundance: many; d_gene: NA; v_gene: TRBV19; CDR3aa: CASSIRRGPSYTGELFF; CDR3nt: TGTGCCAGTAGTATAAGAAGGGGCCCCTCCTACACCGGGGAGCTGTTTTTT
j_gene: TRBJ1-6; abundance: many; d_gene: NA; v_gene: TRBV30; CDR3aa: CAWSALGASYNSPLHF; CDR3nt: TGTGCCTGGAGTGCTTTGGGGGCTTCGTATAATTCACCCCTCCACTTT
j_gene: TRBJ2-1; abundance: NA; d_gene: NA; v_gene: TRBV20-1; CDR3aa: CSATLVATSTDTQFF; CDR3nt: TGCAGTGCCACCCTGGTAGCGACAAGCACAGATACGCAGTTCTTC
j_gene: TRBJ2-7; abundance: many; d_gene: NA; v_gene: TRBV3-1; CDR3aa: CASSQDAGSYEQYF; CDR3nt: TGTGCCAGCAGCCAAGATGCGGGAAGCTACGAGCAGTACTTC
j_gene: TRBJ2-7; abundance: few; d_gene: NA; v_gene: TRBV7-8; CDR3aa: CASSLGTESSYEQYF; CDR3nt: TGTGCCAGCAGCCTCGGGACGGAGAGCTCCTACGAGCAGTACTTC